This TCR beta chain stems from a study of glioma-infiltrating T cells. The V gene lost 6 bases and the J gene lost 5 bases, with 16 bases spanning the gap. Germline CDR1 is MNHNS and CDR2 is SASEGT. The CDR3 runs 14 residues. The iRepertoire nested amplicon-rescue multiplex PCR amplified TCR alpha and beta CDR3s from RNA. From the multiplex PCR reads, TCRdb called clonotypes with MiXCR, one entry per CDR3 protein. The sample carries around 140,000 distinct CDR3 sequences, roughly two fifths recorded once. This clonotype came up many times. Its matching antigen is unknown. Study-level results: Non-neoplastic patients had below-expected tissue-blood divergence, while all gliomas exceeded expectation.

The TCR comes from a human donor with low-grade glioma or glioblastoma, undergoing nonglioma brain surgery, or in good health (not recorded which). The chain joins TRBV6-1 to TRBJ1-1; a weak D match, TRBD1 (5 bases). The specimen sequenced was glioma tissue, nonneoplastic brain tissue, or PBMCs (not recorded which). CDR3 amino acids: CASRYLGELTEAFF. In DNA, the CDR3 is TGTGCCAGCAGATATCTAGGGGAGTTGACTGAAGCTTTCTTT.